The source of this TCR beta chain is a study of blood T cell repertoires in COVID-19. Repertoires were generated with immunoSEQ multiplex PCR, while TCRdb's copy carries only in-frame clones and drops some. Of roughly 400,000 clones listed, 70% to 90% are singletons. Source material: peripheral blood. This receptor was taken from a woman aged 60-75 years with COVID-19, enrolled during active disease.

The CDR3 sequence is CASSLGQGFLTEAFF. In nucleotides, the CDR3 is TGCGCCAGCAGCTTGGGACAGGGTTTTCTCACTGAAGCTTTCTTT. The V and J genes are TRBV5-1 and TRBJ1-1; 7 bases line up with TRBD1. Germline loops: CDR1 SGHRS, CDR2 YFSETQ. Trimming took 0 bases from V and 4 from J; bases not matched to a gene: 6. The CDR3 length is 15 residues.